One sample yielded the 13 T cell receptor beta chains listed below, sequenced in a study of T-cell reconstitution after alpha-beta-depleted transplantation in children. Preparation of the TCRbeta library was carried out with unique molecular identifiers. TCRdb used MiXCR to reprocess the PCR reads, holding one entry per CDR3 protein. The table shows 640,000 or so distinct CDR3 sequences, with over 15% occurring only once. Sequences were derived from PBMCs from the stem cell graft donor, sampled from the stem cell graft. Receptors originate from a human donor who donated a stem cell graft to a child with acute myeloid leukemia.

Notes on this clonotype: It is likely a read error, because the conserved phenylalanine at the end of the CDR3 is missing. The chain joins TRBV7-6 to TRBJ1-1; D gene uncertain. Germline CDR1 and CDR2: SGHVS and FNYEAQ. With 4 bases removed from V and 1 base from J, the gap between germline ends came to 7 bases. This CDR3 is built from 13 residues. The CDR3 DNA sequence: TGTGCCAGCAGCTATACACGGAACACTGAAGCTTTCTCT. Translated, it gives CASSYTRNTEAFS.

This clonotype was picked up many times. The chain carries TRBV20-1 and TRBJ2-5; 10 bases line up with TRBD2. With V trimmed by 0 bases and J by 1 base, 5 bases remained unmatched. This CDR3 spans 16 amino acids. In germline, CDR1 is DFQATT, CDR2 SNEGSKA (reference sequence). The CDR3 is CSARDGTSDIQETQYF. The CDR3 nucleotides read TGCAGTGCTAGAGATGGGACTAGCGATATCCAAGAGACCCAGTACTTC.

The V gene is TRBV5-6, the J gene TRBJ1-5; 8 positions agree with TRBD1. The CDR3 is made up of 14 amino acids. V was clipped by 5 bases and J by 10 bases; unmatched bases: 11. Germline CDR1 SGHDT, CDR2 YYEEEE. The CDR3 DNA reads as TGTGCCAGCAGGTCGGGGGACAGGCCCGGCCCCCAGCATTTT. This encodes CASRSGDRPGPQHF.

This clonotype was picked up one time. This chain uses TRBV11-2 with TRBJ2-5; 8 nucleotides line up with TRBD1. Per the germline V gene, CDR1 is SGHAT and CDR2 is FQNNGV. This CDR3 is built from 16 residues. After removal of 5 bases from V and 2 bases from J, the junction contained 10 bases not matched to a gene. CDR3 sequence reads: CASSPTRDRTQETQYF. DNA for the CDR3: TGTGCCAGCAGCCCGACTAGGGACAGGACACAAGAGACCCAGTACTTC.

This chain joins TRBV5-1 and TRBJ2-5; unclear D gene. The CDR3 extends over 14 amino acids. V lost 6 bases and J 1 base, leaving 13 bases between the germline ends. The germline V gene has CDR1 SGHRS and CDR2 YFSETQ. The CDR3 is CASNIGRAQETQYF. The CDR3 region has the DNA TGCGCCAGCAATATTGGCCGAGCCCAAGAGACCCAGTACTTC. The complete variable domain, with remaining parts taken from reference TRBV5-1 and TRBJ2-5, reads KAGVTQTPRYLIKTRGQQVTLSCSPISGHRSVSWYQQTPGQGLQFLFEYFSETQRNKGNFPGRFSGRQFSNSRSEMNVSTLELGDSALYLCASNIGRAQETQYFGPGTRLLVL.

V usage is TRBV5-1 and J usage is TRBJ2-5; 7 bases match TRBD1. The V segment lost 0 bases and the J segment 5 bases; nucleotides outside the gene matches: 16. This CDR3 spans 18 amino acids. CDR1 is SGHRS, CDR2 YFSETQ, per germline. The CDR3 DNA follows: TGCGCCAGCAGCTTGGTAAAACCGGGACAGCTCTCCGTGGAGACCCAGTACTTC. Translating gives CASSLVKPGQLSVETQYF.

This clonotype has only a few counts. Written as DNA, the CDR3 is TGTGCCAGCAGCTTATCTAGCGGGGGGGCTCTCTACGAGCAGTACTTC. Translation: CASSLSSGGALYEQYF. The V and J genes are TRBV7-3 and TRBJ2-7, with 12 bases identical to TRBD2. V shed 2 bases and J 3 bases; nucleotides not matched to a gene: 5. This CDR3 has 16 residues. CDR1 and CDR2 from the germline V gene are SGHTA and FQGTGA.

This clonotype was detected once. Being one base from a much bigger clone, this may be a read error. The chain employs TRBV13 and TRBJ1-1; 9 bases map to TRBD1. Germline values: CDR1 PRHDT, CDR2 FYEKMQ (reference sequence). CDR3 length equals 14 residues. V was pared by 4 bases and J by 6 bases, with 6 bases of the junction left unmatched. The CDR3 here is CASSSGDRESEAFF. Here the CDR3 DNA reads TGTGCCAGCAGCTCCGGGGACAGGGAGTCTGAAGCTTTCTTT.

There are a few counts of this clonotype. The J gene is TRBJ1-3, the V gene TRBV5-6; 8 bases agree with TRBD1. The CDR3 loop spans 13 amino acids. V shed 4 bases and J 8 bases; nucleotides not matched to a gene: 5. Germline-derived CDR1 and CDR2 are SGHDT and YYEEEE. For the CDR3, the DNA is TGTGCCAGCAGCCGGGACAGGCGGGACACCATATATTTT. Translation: CASSRDRRDTIYF.

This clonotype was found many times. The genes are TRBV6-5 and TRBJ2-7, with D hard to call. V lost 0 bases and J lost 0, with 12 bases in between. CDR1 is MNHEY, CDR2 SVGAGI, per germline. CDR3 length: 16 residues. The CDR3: CASSYSANPSSYEQYF. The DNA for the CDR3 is TGTGCCAGCAGTTACTCGGCTAACCCTAGCTCCTACGAGCAGTACTTC.

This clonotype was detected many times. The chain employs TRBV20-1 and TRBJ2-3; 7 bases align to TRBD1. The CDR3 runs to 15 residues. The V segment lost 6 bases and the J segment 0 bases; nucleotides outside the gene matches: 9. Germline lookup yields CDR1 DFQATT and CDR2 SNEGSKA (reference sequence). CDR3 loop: CSAGLDRPSTDTQYF. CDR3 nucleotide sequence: TGCAGTGCGGGGCTGGACAGGCCTAGCACAGATACGCAGTATTTT.

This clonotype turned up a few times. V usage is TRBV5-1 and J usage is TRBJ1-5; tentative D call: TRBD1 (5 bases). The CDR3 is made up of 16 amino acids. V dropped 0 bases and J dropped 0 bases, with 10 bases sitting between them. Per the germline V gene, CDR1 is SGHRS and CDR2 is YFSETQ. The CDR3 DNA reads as TGCGCCAGCAGCTTGGTTGGGGGAGATAGCAATCAGCCCCAGCATTTT. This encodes CASSLVGGDSNQPQHF.

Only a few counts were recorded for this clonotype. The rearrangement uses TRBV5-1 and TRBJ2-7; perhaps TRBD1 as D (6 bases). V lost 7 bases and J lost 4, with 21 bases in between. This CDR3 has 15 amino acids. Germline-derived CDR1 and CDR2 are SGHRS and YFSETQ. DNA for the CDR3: TGCGCCAGCCTACTCTCAGGGACAAGGGGTTACGAGCAGTACGTC. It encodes CASLLSGTRGYEQYV.